This TCR beta chain appears in the sequencing data of a study of CD8+ T cells in alopecia areata. Study-wide background: Severity among treated patients was scored by the percentage of scalp area affected.

The table lists this clone with a few counts. RNA, once extracted, was reverse transcribed into cDNA for use as the sequencing template. TCRdb's table, derived via immunoSEQ multiplex PCR, lists solely in-frame clones and lacks some. The table shows approximately 210,000 clones, with roughly 66% occurring only once. Deletions cut 3 bases from V and 1 base from J, with 15 bases between. Germline CDR1 reads LNHDA; CDR2 reads SQIVND (reference sequence). This CDR3 has 17 amino acids. Treatment meaning: oral pan-JAK inhibitor, 5-10 mg twice daily. This sequence was found in a human donor with alopecia areata. The material was CD4+ T cells sorted from blood, obtained at week 24, from a patient treated with tofacitinib. The V gene is TRBV19, the J gene TRBJ2-2; possibly TRBD2 for D (7 bases). CDR3 region: CASSIWGGSGNTGELFF. The CDR3 region has the DNA TGTGCCAGTAGTATTTGGGGGGGCTCCGGGAACACCGGGGAGCTGTTTTTT. The complete variable domain, with remaining parts taken from reference TRBV19 and TRBJ2-2, reads DGGITQSPKYLFRKEGQNVTLSCEQNLNHDAMYWYRQDPGQGLRLIYYSQIVNDFQKGDIAEGYSVSREKKESFPLTVTSAQKNPTAFYLCASSIWGGSGNTGELFFGEGSRLTVL.